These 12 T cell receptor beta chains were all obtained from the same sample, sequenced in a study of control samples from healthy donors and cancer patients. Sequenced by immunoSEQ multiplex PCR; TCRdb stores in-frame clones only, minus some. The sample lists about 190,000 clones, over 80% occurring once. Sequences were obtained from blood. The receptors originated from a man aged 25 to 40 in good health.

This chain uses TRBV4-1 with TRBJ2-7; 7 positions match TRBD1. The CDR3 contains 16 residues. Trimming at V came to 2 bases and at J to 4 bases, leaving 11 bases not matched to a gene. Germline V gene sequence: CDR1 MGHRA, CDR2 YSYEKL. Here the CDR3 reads CASSQPAGTASYEQYF. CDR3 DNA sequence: TGCGCCAGCAGCCAACCGGCCGGGACAGCGAGTTACGAGCAGTACTTC.

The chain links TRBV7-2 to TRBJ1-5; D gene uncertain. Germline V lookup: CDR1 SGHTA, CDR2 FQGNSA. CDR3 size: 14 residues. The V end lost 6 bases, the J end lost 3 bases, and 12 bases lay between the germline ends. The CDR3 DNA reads TGTGCCAGCAGTCCCCCGTCAGTCAATCAGCCCCAGCATTTT. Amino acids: CASSPPSVNQPQHF.

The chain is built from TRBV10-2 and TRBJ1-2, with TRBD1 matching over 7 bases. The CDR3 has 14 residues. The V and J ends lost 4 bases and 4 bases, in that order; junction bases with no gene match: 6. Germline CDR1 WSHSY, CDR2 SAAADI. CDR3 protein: CASSAGQEIYGYTF. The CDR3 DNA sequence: TGCGCCAGCAGTGCAGGACAGGAGATCTATGGCTACACCTTC.

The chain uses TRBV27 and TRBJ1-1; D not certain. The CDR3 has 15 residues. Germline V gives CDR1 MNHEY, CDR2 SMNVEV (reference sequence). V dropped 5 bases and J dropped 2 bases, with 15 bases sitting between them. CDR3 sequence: CASSNAGLLNTEAFF. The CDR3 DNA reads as TGTGCCAGCAGTAATGCAGGTTTACTTAACACTGAAGCTTTCTTT.

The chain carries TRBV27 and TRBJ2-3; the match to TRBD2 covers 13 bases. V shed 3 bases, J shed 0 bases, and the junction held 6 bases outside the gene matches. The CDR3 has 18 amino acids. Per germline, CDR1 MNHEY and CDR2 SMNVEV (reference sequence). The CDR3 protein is CASSFRGLAGASTDTQYF. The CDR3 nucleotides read TGTGCCAGCAGTTTCCGAGGACTAGCGGGGGCTAGCACAGATACGCAGTATTTT.

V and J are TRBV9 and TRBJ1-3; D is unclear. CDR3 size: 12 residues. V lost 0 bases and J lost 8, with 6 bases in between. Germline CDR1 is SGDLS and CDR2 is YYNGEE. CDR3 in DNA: TGTGCCAGCAGCGTAGAAGGTTACACCATATATTTT. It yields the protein CASSVEGYTIYF.

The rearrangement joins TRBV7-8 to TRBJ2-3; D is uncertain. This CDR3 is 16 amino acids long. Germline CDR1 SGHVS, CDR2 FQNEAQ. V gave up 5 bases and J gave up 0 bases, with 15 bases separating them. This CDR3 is CASSPARWFSTDTQYF. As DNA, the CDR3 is TGTGCCAGCAGCCCGGCCCGGTGGTTTAGCACAGATACGCAGTATTTT.

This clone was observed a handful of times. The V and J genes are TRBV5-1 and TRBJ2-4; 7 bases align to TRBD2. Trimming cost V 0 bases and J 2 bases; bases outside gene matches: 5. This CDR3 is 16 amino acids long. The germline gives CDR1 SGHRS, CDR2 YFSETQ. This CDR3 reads CASSLGGGGTKNIQYF. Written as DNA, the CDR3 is TGCGCCAGCAGCTTGGGTGGCGGGGGAACCAAAAACATTCAGTACTTC.

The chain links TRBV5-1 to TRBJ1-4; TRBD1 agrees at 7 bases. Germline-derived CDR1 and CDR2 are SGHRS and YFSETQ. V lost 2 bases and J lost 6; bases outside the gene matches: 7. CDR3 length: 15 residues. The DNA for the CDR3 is TGCGCCAGCAGCTTATCCGGGACAGAGGATGAAAAACTGTTTTTT. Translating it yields CASSLSGTEDEKLFF.

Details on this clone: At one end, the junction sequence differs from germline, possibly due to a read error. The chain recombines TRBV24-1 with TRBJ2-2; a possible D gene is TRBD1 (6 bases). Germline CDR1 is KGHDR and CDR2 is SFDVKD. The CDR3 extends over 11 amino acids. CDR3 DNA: TGTGCCACCGGGGACACTGGGGAGCTGTTTTTT. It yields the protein CATGDTGELFF.

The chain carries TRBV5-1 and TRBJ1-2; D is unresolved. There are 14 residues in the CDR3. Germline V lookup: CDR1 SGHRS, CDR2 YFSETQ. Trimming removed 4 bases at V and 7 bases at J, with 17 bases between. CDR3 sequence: CASSSSLVVGGYTF. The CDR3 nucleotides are TGCGCCAGCAGCAGCAGCCTGGTGGTTGGTGGCTACACCTTC.

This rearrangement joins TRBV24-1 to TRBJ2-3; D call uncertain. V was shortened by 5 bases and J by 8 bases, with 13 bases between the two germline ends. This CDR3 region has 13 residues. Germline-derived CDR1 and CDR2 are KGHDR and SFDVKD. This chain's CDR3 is CATSGDGASTQYF. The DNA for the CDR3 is TGTGCCACCAGTGGCGACGGTGCGTCTACGCAGTATTTT.